Listed below are T cell receptor beta chains from one sample, sequenced in a study of shared clonotypes between healthy human individuals. The repertoire was sequenced with immunoSEQ multiplex PCR; TCRdb's copy has only in-frame clones and lacks some. Here the sample spans around 2.1 million clones, roughly 95% being singletons. The sample taken for sequencing was naive CD4+ T cells sorted from blood. These receptors originate from a man between 18 and 29 years old in good health. CDR3s include the opening cysteine and the closing phenylalanine or tryptophan. The order of the fields is clone size, CDR3 length, V gene, CDR3 protein. The listing skips clone size in some rows; elsewhere it reads once, few, many or a size class.

>NA|11|TRBV11-2
CASSFSYGYTF
>NA|14|TRBV19
CASSRGEANYGYTF
>NA|14|TRBV5-1
CASSTQGNSYEQYF
>NA|16|TRBV4-1
CASSQVPPGIGEKLFF
>few|15|TRBV28
CASSTPSAGSYEQYF
>NA|12|TRBV30
CAWSRGQNEQYF
>NA|15|TRBV19
CASSTVAGGRETQYF
>NA|11|TRBV30
CAWSVRSEAFF
>NA|15|TRBV5-1
CASSLAGLDENEQFF
>once|13|TRBV30
CAWRLAGGGEQYF
>NA|15|TRBV5-1
CASSSGHNFQETQYF
>NA|13|TRBV6-6
CASSPTAENEQFF
>NA|13|TRBV28
CASSLGGNEKLFF
>NA|15|TRBV19
CASSSRGTVNSPLHF
>NA|14|TRBV6-5
CASSNLAVKNIQYF
>NA|16|TRBV2
CASRPSEREGRGEQYF
>NA|17|TRBV5-6
CASSYPRPSGSFYEQYF
>NA|16|TRBV11-1
CASSDRFEPGANVLTF
>NA|14|TRBV6-6
CASSYGGLGYEQYF
>NA|14|TRBV2
CASSAEGGRKTQYF
>NA|19|TRBV28
CASTSSYPRLSGRNYGYTF
>NA|12|TRBV5-6
CASSLDRGEAFF
>NA|14|TRBV28
CASSPGGRQETQYF
>few|13|TRBV18
CASSPPNTGELFF
>NA|13|TRBV15
CATSRDLGQPQHF
>NA|16|TRBV5-1
CASSSGTSAGNYGYTF
>NA|15|TRBV10-3
CAISAGRGRTGELFF
>NA|15|TRBV4-3
CASSQTRDREETQYF
>once|13|TRBV5-4
CASSLGTDKQAFF